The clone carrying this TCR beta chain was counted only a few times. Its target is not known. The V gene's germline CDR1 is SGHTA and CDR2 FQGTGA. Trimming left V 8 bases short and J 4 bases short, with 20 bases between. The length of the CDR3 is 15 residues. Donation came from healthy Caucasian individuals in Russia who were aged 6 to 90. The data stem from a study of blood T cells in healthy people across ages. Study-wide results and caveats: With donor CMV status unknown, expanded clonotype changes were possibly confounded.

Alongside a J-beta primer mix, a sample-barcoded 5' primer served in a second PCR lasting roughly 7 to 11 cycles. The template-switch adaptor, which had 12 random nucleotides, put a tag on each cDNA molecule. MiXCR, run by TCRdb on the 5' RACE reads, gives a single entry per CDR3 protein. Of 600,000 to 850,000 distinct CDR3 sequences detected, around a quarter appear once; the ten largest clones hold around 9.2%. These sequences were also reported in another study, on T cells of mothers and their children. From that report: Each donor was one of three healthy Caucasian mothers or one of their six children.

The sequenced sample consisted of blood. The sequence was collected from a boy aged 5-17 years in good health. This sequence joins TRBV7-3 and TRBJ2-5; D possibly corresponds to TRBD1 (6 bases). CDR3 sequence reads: CASGPNAGVRETQYF. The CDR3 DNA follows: TGTGCCAGCGGCCCTAATGCAGGGGTGAGAGAGACCCAGTACTTC.